These T cell receptor beta chains were read from a single sample in a study of blood T cell repertoires in COVID-19. Sequencing was performed with immunoSEQ multiplex PCR; in TCRdb, only in-frame clones are kept and a portion is missing. The table shows fewer than 350,000 clones, with roughly 88% occurring only once. Sequencing input: peripheral blood. All receptors derive from a woman aged 25 to 39 with COVID-19, enrolled during active disease. Each CDR3 is given with its conserved first and last residue. A D gene is named only where the DNA matches it firmly. Expanded clones get a size class; other rows say once, few or many, or leave the size out.

j_call	d_call	v_call	clone_size	cdr3_aa	cdr3_nt
TRBJ1-1	TRBD1	TRBV25-1	-	CASSPQTGVKTEAFF	TGTGCCAGCAGTCCCCAAACAGGGGTAAAAACTGAAGCTTTCTTT
TRBJ2-5	TRBD2	TRBV7-9	-	CASSLIRTSGGETQYF	TGTGCCAGCAGCTTAATCCGGACTAGCGGGGGGGAGACCCAGTACTTC
TRBJ2-3	TRBD2	TRBV7-6	-	CASTRLAGSSTDTQYF	TGTGCCAGCACCCGCCTAGCGGGGTCTAGCACAGATACGCAGTATTTT
TRBJ1-1	TRBD1	TRBV9	-	CASSPRQGLNTEAFF	TGTGCCAGCAGCCCCAGACAGGGCCTGAACACTGAAGCTTTCTTT
TRBJ1-2	-	TRBV25-1	-	CASYSTGGYLYGYTF	TGTGCCAGCTATTCGACAGGTGGGTATCTCTATGGCTACACCTTC
TRBJ1-2	TRBD1	TRBV11-3	-	CASSWSTGGGGYTF	TGTGCCAGCAGCTGGTCGACAGGGGGCGGCGGCTACACCTTC
TRBJ1-5	-	TRBV30	-	CAWSNDSNQPQHF	TGTGCCTGGAGTAACGACTCAAATCAGCCCCAGCATTTT
TRBJ1-2	TRBD1	TRBV11-2	-	CASSTGGYGYTF	TGTGCCAGTTCTACAGGGGGCTATGGCTACACCTTC
TRBJ1-6	-	TRBV6-1	-	CASSEGPGFILLSPLHF	TGTGCCAGCAGTGAAGGGCCAGGGTTTATTTTACTCTCACCCCTCCACTTT
TRBJ1-2	-	TRBV9	-	CASSPVGGANYGYTF	TGTGCCAGCAGCCCTGTAGGAGGGGCTAACTATGGCTACACCTTC
TRBJ2-3	TRBD2	TRBV7-2	once	CASSLRGGGVDTQYF	TGTGCCAGCAGCTTACGGGGGGGAGGGGTAGATACGCAGTATTTT
TRBJ2-5	TRBD1	TRBV28	-	CASSSNEVRDRGSRDQYF	TGTGCCAGCAGTTCGAACGAAGTCCGGGACAGGGGCTCGAGGGACCAGTACTTC
TRBJ1-1	-	TRBV5-4	-	CASSGDTDTEAFF	TGTGCCAGCAGCGGGGACACTGACACTGAAGCTTTCTTT
TRBJ1-1	-	TRBV6-5	-	CAVQTNTEAFF	TGTGCCGTGCAGACTAACACTGAAGCTTTCTTT
TRBJ1-2	TRBD1	TRBV24-1	-	CATSDLLPGQGYGYTF	TGTGCCACCAGTGATTTGCTTCCGGGACAGGGGTATGGCTACACCTTC
TRBJ1-5	-	TRBV6-1	-	CASSEFRGGGNQPQHF	TGTGCCAGCAGTGAATTTAGGGGGGGCGGCAATCAGCCCCAGCATTTT
TRBJ1-2	-	TRBV12-3/TRBV12-4	-	CASSTGIVNGYTF	TGTGCCAGCAGTACAGGGATCGTCAATGGCTACACCTTC
TRBJ1-6	-	TRBV7-2	few	CASSSPGTPNSPLHF	TGTGCCAGCAGCTCCCCCGGGACACCGAATTCACCCCTCCACTTT
TRBJ1-6	-	TRBV6-5	-	CASSTGLTNSPLHF	TGTGCCAGCAGTACGGGTCTTACCAATTCACCCCTCCACTTT
TRBJ1-5	-	TRBV2	-	CASRTEQNQPQHF	TGTGCCAGCAGGACAGAACAAAATCAGCCCCAGCATTTT